The clone carrying this T cell receptor (beta chain) was seen only once. The data were obtained in a study of blood T cell repertoires in COVID-19. On the study more broadly: Spain, Italy and the United States supplied samples that represented acute and convalescent COVID-19. T cells, B-cell-depleted T cells, or PBMCs provided the cDNA or gDNA that served as material.

In the source study's methods: Reference gene primers were amplified, and this amplification served to estimate nucleated cell counts. Profiled with immunoSEQ multiplex PCR; TCRdb holds only in-frame clones, not every one. From that table come the V and J calls and clone size; the DNA was used to work out D and trimming. The profile shows under 60,000 clones, about 77% of them singletons. V dropped 4 bases and J dropped 6 bases, with 12 bases sitting between them. This CDR3 has 12 amino acids. From germline, CDR1 is SQVTM and CDR2 ANQGSEA. The chain employs TRBV29-1 and TRBJ1-2; D remains ambiguous. The clonotype was recovered from a human donor in a cohort sampled during active COVID-19. Sample: peripheral blood. CDR3 bases: TGCAGCGTTGTAAGGTTCGGGGATGGCTACACCTTC. Its protein is CSVVRFGDGYTF.